The 20 T cell receptor beta chains below come from one sample, sequenced in a study of CD8+CD57+ T cells in acquired aplastic anemia. Genomic DNA provided the template from which TCR beta VDJ and CDR3 profiles were obtained. One entry per CDR3 protein, called by TCRdb with MiXCR from the reads. The top ten hold around 2.5% of the sample, which has under 150,000 distinct CDR3 sequences, nearly 40% seen once. Flow cytometry had shown expanded CD8+CD57+ cells in the patients chosen for sequencing. Material: sorted CD4+, CD8+, or CD8+CD57+ T cells (not recorded which) from PBMCs. Every receptor here comes from a human donor with aplastic anemia.

This chain connects TRBV15 to TRBJ1-2; the D is unclear. Trimming removed 3 bases from V and 8 bases from J, with 7 bases in between. In germline, CDR1 is LNHNV, CDR2 YYDKDF (reference sequence). This CDR3 is built from 11 residues. CDR3 coding DNA: TGTGCCACCAGCAGTACTTGGGGCTACACCTTC. It codes for CATSSTWGYTF.

This clonotype appeared a single time. The rearrangement uses TRBV19 and TRBJ1-2, with a weak D call TRBD1 (5 bases). Trimming shortened V by 3 bases and J by 12 bases, and 14 bases separated the two germline ends. Germline V gene data show CDR1 as LNHDA and CDR2 as SQIVND (reference sequence). CDR3 size: 12 residues. The CDR3 region has the DNA TGTGCCAGTAGTATTCCGGGACGGATGAACACCTTC. This encodes CASSIPGRMNTF.

This clonotype has ten or more counts. The chain carries TRBV11-2 and TRBJ2-2; D call uncertain. Germline CDR1 SGHAT, CDR2 FQNNGV. This CDR3 is 12 amino acids long. V lost 5 bases and J lost 6, with 7 bases in between. The CDR3, as DNA: TGTGCCAGCAGCCATGGAGCCGGGGAGCTGTTTTTT. Its translation: CASSHGAGELFF.

The table lists this clonotype with many counts. This rearrangement joins TRBV10-3 to TRBJ2-1; TRBD1 is a possible D gene (6 bases). Germline V lookup: CDR1 ENHRY, CDR2 SYGVKD. The CDR3 runs to 16 residues. V was pared by 3 bases and J by 0 bases, with 12 bases between. The CDR3 coding sequence is TGTGCCATCAGTGACGAGGGGGTCAGCTCCTACAATGAGCAGTTCTTC. Translated, it gives CAISDEGVSSYNEQFF.

Regarding this clonotype: With a much larger clone just one base away, this may be a read error. The chain joins TRBV10-3 to TRBJ1-2, with D uncertain. CDR1 and CDR2 (germline): ENHRY, SYGVKD. The CDR3 loop spans 13 amino acids. The V gene lost 5 bases and the J gene lost 7 bases, with 14 bases spanning the gap. The CDR3 nucleotides read TGTGCCATCAGTTACTTCGCAGCGGCTGGCTACACCTTC. It is translated as CAISYFAAAGYTF.

This clonotype came up many times. V and J are TRBV5-1 and TRBJ2-7; unclear D gene. CDR3 length: 15 residues. Germline assignment: CDR1 SGHRS and CDR2 YFSETQ. Deletions cut 1 base from V and 1 base from J, with 12 bases between. In nucleotides, the CDR3 is TGCGCCAGCAGCTTGACCCTCTCTGGGTCCTACGAGCAGTACTTC. Protein: CASSLTLSGSYEQYF. Based on the CDR3 plus reference TRBV5-1 and TRBJ2-7, the full variable domain is KAGVTQTPRYLIKTRGQQVTLSCSPISGHRSVSWYQQTPGQGLQFLFEYFSETQRNKGNFPGRFSGRQFSNSRSEMNVSTLELGDSALYLCASSLTLSGSYEQYFGPGTRLTVT.

Concerning this clonotype itself: It may be a read error: a sequence one base away is much more abundant. The chain links TRBV4-1 to TRBJ1-1; weak D call: TRBD1 (5 bases). This CDR3 region has 15 residues. Germline CDR1 MGHRA, CDR2 YSYEKL. The CDR3 loop reads CARSYNTGTYPEAFF. The CDR3 DNA reads as TGCGCCCGCAGCTACAATACAGGTACTTACCCTGAAGCTTTCTTT.

This clonotype was picked up many times. The genes are TRBV19 and TRBJ2-3; D possibly corresponds to TRBD2 (5 bases). The CDR3 length is 14 residues. Trimming left V 8 bases short and J 1 base short, with 13 bases between. Germline V gives CDR1 LNHDA, CDR2 SQIVND (reference sequence). The DNA for the CDR3 is TGTGCCAGTTCCTCCGGACTCCGCACAGATACGCAGTATTTT. Its translation is CASSSGLRTDTQYF.

In this sample, this clonotype turned up once. The rearrangement uses TRBV19 and TRBJ1-2; D is undetermined. The CDR3 length is 12 residues. The V and J ends lost 8 bases and 4 bases respectively, with 11 bases between them. Germline V gives CDR1 LNHDA, CDR2 SQIVND (reference sequence). In DNA form, the CDR3 reads TGTGCCAGTTCCCAGGATATCTATGGCTACACCTTC. Its protein is CASSQDIYGYTF.

For this clonotype: A much bigger clone sits one base away, suggesting this may be a read error. The chain recombines TRBV27 with TRBJ2-7; TRBD1 matches 7 bases. V lost 5 bases, J lost 7 bases, and 20 bases stayed unmatched. The germline V gene has CDR1 MNHEY and CDR2 SMNVEV (reference sequence). The CDR3 has 17 amino acids. CDR3 amino acids: CASSPFPPGQFDGEQYV. In DNA form, the CDR3 reads TGTGCCAGCAGTCCCTTCCCTCCGGGACAGTTCGACGGGGAGCAGTACGTC.

This clonotype was seen more than once but under ten times. J is TRBJ2-5 and V is TRBV18; D might be TRBD1 (5 bases). The CDR3 spans 13 residues. The germline V gene encodes CDR1 KGHSH and CDR2 LQKENI. Trimming removed 5 bases at V and 1 base at J, with 8 bases between. CDR3 DNA sequence: TGTGCCAGCTCAGCGACAGTCCAAGAGACCCAGTACTTC. It specifies CASSATVQETQYF.

This clonotype was detected once. The chain recombines TRBV11-1 with TRBJ2-2, with a tentative D call TRBD1 (6 bases). CDR1 is SGHAT, CDR2 FQDESV, per germline (reference sequence). Trimming left V 5 bases short and J 4 bases short, with 17 bases between. CDR3 length: 16 residues. The CDR3 reads CASSPSHYRATGELFF. CDR3 bases: TGTGCCAGCAGCCCTTCCCATTACAGGGCCACCGGGGAGCTGTTTTTT.

This clonotype was picked up a small number of times. The CDR3 loop is CASSPQLDRHGYTF. The CDR3 coding sequence is TGTGCCAGCTCACCACAACTGGACAGACACGGCTACACCTTC. V usage is TRBV18 and J usage is TRBJ1-2, with a tentative D call TRBD1 (6 bases). This CDR3 spans 14 amino acids. V was cut by 1 base and J by 8 bases, with 14 bases left in between. Germline V gene lookup returns CDR1 KGHSH and CDR2 LQKENI.

V gene TRBV28 combines with J gene TRBJ1-3; 8 positions match TRBD1. With V trimmed by 1 base and J by 14 bases, 13 bases remained unmatched. Looked up from germline, CDR1 is MDHEN and CDR2 is SYDVKM. This CDR3 has 15 residues. CDR3 DNA sequence: TGTGCCAGCAGTTTATCAAAGGGACAGGCGAACGTATTATATTTT. This codes for CASSLSKGQANVLYF.

This clonotype occurred many times. The chain recombines TRBV6-1 with TRBJ1-2, with 8 bases identical to TRBD1. This CDR3 has 13 residues. CDR1 and CDR2 (germline): MNHNS, SASEGT. V lost 3 bases, J lost 7 bases, and 4 bases stayed unmatched. The CDR3 reads CASSDRGLRGYTF. The CDR3 DNA follows: TGTGCCAGCAGTGACAGGGGGCTCCGTGGCTACACCTTC.

This chain connects TRBV27 to TRBJ2-7, with 12 positions matching TRBD2. V shed 5 bases, J shed 3 bases, and the junction held 5 bases outside the gene matches. Germline CDR1 reads MNHEY; CDR2 reads SMNVEV (reference sequence). This CDR3 spans 15 amino acids. The CDR3 protein is CASSPLAGGLYEQYF. The CDR3 coding sequence is TGTGCCAGCAGTCCACTAGCGGGGGGACTCTACGAGCAGTACTTC.

The V gene is TRBV6-2 or TRBV6-3, the J gene TRBJ2-7; 7 bases are a match to TRBD1. Looked up from germline, CDR1 is MNHEY and CDR2 is SVGEGT. V shed 5 bases, J shed 3 bases, and the junction held 7 bases outside the gene matches. The CDR3 spans 14 residues. This chain's CDR3 is CASSEGAGGYEQYF. CDR3 coding DNA: TGTGCCAGCAGTGAAGGGGCAGGGGGCTACGAGCAGTACTTC.

This chain connects TRBV20-1 to TRBJ1-2; a weak D match, TRBD1 (5 bases). V dropped 6 bases and J dropped 6 bases, with 14 bases sitting between them. The CDR3 totals 12 residues. From germline, CDR1 is DFQATT and CDR2 SNEGSKA (reference sequence). DNA for the CDR3: TGCAGTGCCAACTCGGGGCTACATGGCTACACCTTC. It codes for CSANSGLHGYTF.

The chain couples TRBV6-1 to TRBJ1-3; D perhaps matches TRBD1 (5 bases). The V end was cut by 6 bases, the J end by 2 bases, with 8 bases between. The CDR3 spans 13 residues. CDR1 and CDR2 from the germline V gene are MNHNS and SASEGT. The CDR3 DNA is TGTGCCAGCAGATGGGGACCTGGAAACACCATATATTTT. This sequence encodes CASRWGPGNTIYF.

The V gene is TRBV2, the J gene TRBJ1-5, with 9 nucleotides matching TRBD1. The CDR3 loop spans 15 amino acids. V lost 1 base and J lost 7; bases outside the gene matches: 5. CDR1 and CDR2 (germline): SNHLY, FYNNEI. The CDR3: CASSEESTGGQPQHF. The CDR3 DNA reads TGTGCCAGCAGTGAAGAATCGACAGGGGGGCAGCCCCAGCATTTT.